Below are 23 T cell receptor beta chains sequenced from a single sample in a study of blood T cells in healthy people across ages. Next came a second PCR, run for roughly 6 to 11 cycles, which used a sample-barcoded 5' primer along with a J-beta primer mix. TCRdb reanalysed the 5' RACE reads using MiXCR and keeps one entry per CDR3 protein. There are 1.5 million to 2 million distinct CDR3 sequences in the sample; 28% occur only once, and 7.7% lies in the top ten. The sequencing sample was made of blood. The receptors stem from a woman aged 25 to 39 in good health.

This clonotype has only a few counts. This chain uses TRBV12-3 or TRBV12-4 with TRBJ1-5; 7 bases align to TRBD1. Trimming cost V 6 bases and J 5 bases; bases outside gene matches: 13. This CDR3 is built from 16 residues. In DNA, the CDR3 is TGTGCCAGCAGCACGGGGACCGACAGGGCGGATCAGCCCCAGCATTTT. Amino acid sequence: CASSTGTDRADQPQHF.

This clonotype has ten or more counts. The J gene is TRBJ2-7, the V gene TRBV5-1, with 9 positions matching TRBD2. The CDR3 length is 15 residues. CDR1 is SGHRS and CDR2 is YFSETQ in the germline V gene. V was pared by 4 bases and J by 5 bases, with 10 bases of the junction left unmatched. CDR3 region: CASSMRLAVLNEQYF. DNA for the CDR3: TGCGCCAGCAGCATGCGACTAGCGGTTTTGAACGAGCAGTACTTC.

As concerns this clonotype: The junction departs from germline at one end; a sequencing error may be responsible. The V gene is TRBV7-2, the J gene TRBJ1-5; D is undetermined. CDR3 length: 13 amino acids. CDR1 and CDR2 (germline): SGHTA, FQGNSA. The CDR3 sequence is CAGSSLRGQPQHF. CDR3 bases: TGTGCCGGCAGCTCCCTGCGAGGGCAGCCCCAGCATTTT.

This clonotype was picked up many times. The CDR3 DNA reads TGTGCCAGCAGTCGCCACCGGGGGGGGGTCCTGGGCTACACCTTC. It is translated as CASSRHRGGVLGYTF. The chain recombines TRBV12-3 or TRBV12-4 with TRBJ1-2, with D tentatively TRBD1 (5 bases). The length of the CDR3 is 15 residues. Trimming removed 5 bases from V and 8 bases from J, with 21 bases in between.

Ten or more counts support this clonotype. The chain couples TRBV5-1 to TRBJ2-1, with 8 positions matching TRBD1. V shed 3 bases and J 5 bases; nucleotides not matched to a gene: 4. Germline assignment: CDR1 SGHRS and CDR2 YFSETQ. This CDR3 spans 14 amino acids. In nucleotides, the CDR3 is TGCGCCAGCAGCTCCCAGGGGGCCGACAATGAGCAGTTCTTC. This encodes CASSSQGADNEQFF. Supplemented by reference TRBV5-1 and TRBJ2-1, the full variable domain reads KAGVTQTPRYLIKTRGQQVTLSCSPISGHRSVSWYQQTPGQGLQFLFEYFSETQRNKGNFPGRFSGRQFSNSRSEMNVSTLELGDSALYLCASSSQGADNEQFFGPGTRLTVL.

V is TRBV24-1 and J is TRBJ2-5, with 7 positions matching TRBD1. Germline CDR1 reads KGHDR; CDR2 reads SFDVKD. With V trimmed by 7 bases and J by 5 bases, 12 bases remained unmatched. CDR3 length: 15 residues. CDR3 DNA: TGTGCCACCAGCGAGGGGGCCAGGGCCCAGGAGACCCAGTACTTC. Encoded protein: CATSEGARAQETQYF.

In its sample, this clonotype was seen a few times. V usage is TRBV20-1 and J usage is TRBJ2-5; D call uncertain. Trimming cost V 6 bases and J 1 base, with 12 bases left between them. The CDR3 contains 13 residues. Germline-derived CDR1 and CDR2 are DFQATT and SNEGSKA (reference sequence). The CDR3 bases are TGCAGTGCAAAAATCGACACCCAAGAGACCCAGTACTTC. Protein: CSAKIDTQETQYF.

The gene calls are TRBV6-2 or TRBV6-3 and TRBJ2-7; weak D call: TRBD2 (5 bases). Trimming removed 7 bases at V and 6 bases at J, with 19 bases between. This CDR3 is 14 amino acids long. CDR1 is MNHEY and CDR2 is SVGEGT in the germline V gene. The CDR3 protein is CASTLQTGKSEQYF. The CDR3 DNA sequence: TGTGCCAGCACCCTCCAGACGGGGAAATCCGAGCAGTACTTC.

As DNA, the CDR3 is TGTGCCAGCAGCCAAGATGGTGTAAAGCAGTACTTC. It yields the protein CASSQDGVKQYF. V gene TRBV14 combines with J gene TRBJ2-7, with D hard to call. Trimming left V 0 bases short and J 8 bases short, with 8 bases between. Germline-derived CDR1 and CDR2 are SGHDN and FVKESK. The CDR3 spans 12 residues.

This sequence joins TRBV7-2 and TRBJ2-7, with 10 nucleotides matching TRBD2. The V gene end was trimmed by 5 bases and the J gene end by 7 bases; junction bases not matched to a gene: 8. Germline lookup yields CDR1 SGHTA and CDR2 FQGNSA. The CDR3 loop spans 14 amino acids. DNA for the CDR3: TGTGCCAGCAGCCGTCTAGCGGGAGAGGGGGAGCAGTACTTC. Protein: CASSRLAGEGEQYF.

The chain is built from TRBV4-1 and TRBJ1-2; 7 bases match TRBD1. This CDR3 comprises 16 residues. J gave up 2 bases and V 1 base, and 7 bases lay outside the gene matches. Per the germline V gene, CDR1 is MGHRA and CDR2 is YSYEKL. CDR3 sequence (DNA): TGCGCCAGCAGCCAAGGCTTGGACAGGTTAAACTATGGCTACACCTTC. This translates into CASSQGLDRLNYGYTF.

Regarding this clonotype: A much bigger clone sits one base away, suggesting this may be a read error. This chain's CDR3 is CASSGEARETQYF. In DNA form, the CDR3 reads TGTGCCAGCAGCGGGGAGGCTCGAGAGACCCAGTACTTC. The V and J genes are TRBV9 and TRBJ2-5, with a tentative D call TRBD2 (6 bases). This CDR3 has 13 amino acids. Per germline, CDR1 SGDLS and CDR2 YYNGEE. V lost 3 bases and J 4 bases, leaving 10 bases between the germline ends.

The table lists this clonotype with a few counts. The CDR3 is CASSFVEGQRNYGYTF. CDR3 sequence (DNA): TGCGCCAGCAGCTTCGTCGAGGGACAGCGGAACTATGGCTACACCTTC. The chain uses TRBV5-1 and TRBJ1-2; 7 bases are a match to TRBD1. J lost 2 bases, V lost 2 bases, and 9 bases had no gene match. CDR1 is SGHRS and CDR2 is YFSETQ in the germline V gene. The CDR3 runs 16 residues.

This rearrangement joins TRBV20-1 to TRBJ1-2; 7 bases align to TRBD1. Germline loops: CDR1 DFQATT, CDR2 SNEGSKA (reference sequence). With 4 bases clipped from V and 2 bases from J, the junction kept 7 bases outside the gene matches. This CDR3 spans 14 amino acids. The DNA of the CDR3 is TGCAGTGCTAAAGTGACAGGGTTGAACTATGGCTACACCTTC. Translation: CSAKVTGLNYGYTF.

This clonotype occurred a few times. Compared with germline, one end of the junction differs, possibly owing to a read error. The chain combines TRBV15 with TRBJ2-5; D may match TRBD1 or TRBD2 (6 bases each). The CDR3 loop spans 15 amino acids. Germline V gene lookup returns CDR1 LNHNV and CDR2 YYDKDF (reference sequence). CDR3 amino acids: CAASAQTGAQETQYF. Written as DNA, the CDR3 is TGTGCCGCCAGCGCCCAAACGGGGGCTCAAGAGACCCAGTACTTC.

V gene TRBV25-1 combines with J gene TRBJ2-3, with D possibly matching TRBD2 (7 bases). The CDR3 runs 14 residues. Trimming cost V 7 bases and J 3 bases, with 14 bases left between them. Germline V gene lookup returns CDR1 MGHDK and CDR2 SYGVNS. The DNA for the CDR3 is TGTGCCAGCATGTATGGGGGGGCAACAGATACGCAGTATTTT. It codes for CASMYGGATDTQYF.

This clonotype was counted between two and nine times. The chain recombines TRBV20-1 with TRBJ1-2, with TRBD1 identical over 9 bases. Trimming took 6 bases from V and 4 from J; bases not matched to a gene: 12. The CDR3 runs 15 residues. Germline V CDR1 and CDR2: DFQATT, SNEGSKA (reference sequence). CDR3 DNA: TGCAGTGCGCGGGACAGGGTAGTGGGGCTCTATGGCTACACCTTC. Translating gives CSARDRVVGLYGYTF.

This chain uses TRBV3-1 with TRBJ2-7; 9 bases map to TRBD2. Germline loops: CDR1 LGHDT, CDR2 YNNKEL (reference sequence). There are 16 residues in the CDR3. V lost 1 base to trimming and J lost 4 bases; unmatched junction nucleotides: 8. CDR3 coding DNA: TGTGCCAGCAGCCAAGGGCGTAGGACTAGCGTTTACGAGCAGTACTTC. Translation gives CASSQGRRTSVYEQYF.

This clonotype was counted only a few times. The J gene is TRBJ2-5, the V gene TRBV7-9, with D perhaps given as TRBD1 or TRBD2 (5 bases each). This CDR3 spans 16 amino acids. The germline gives CDR1 SEHNR, CDR2 FQNEAQ (reference sequence). V dropped 5 bases and J dropped 5 bases, with 21 bases sitting between them. Written as DNA, the CDR3 is TGTGCCAGCAGCCCAGGGACGCTACCTCAAGCGGAGACCCAGTACTTC. Translation: CASSPGTLPQAETQYF.

The gene calls are TRBV12-3 or TRBV12-4 and TRBJ2-7, with TRBD1 matching 7 bases. The CDR3 spans 16 residues. J gave up 5 bases and V 3 bases, and 13 bases lay outside the gene matches. CDR3 nucleotides: TGTGCCAGCAGTTTCGAGGGCCTTGACAGGGTCGACGAGCAGTACTTC. It translates to CASSFEGLDRVDEQYF.

This clonotype was picked up a small number of times. The V call is TRBV28, the J call TRBJ1-1; D remains unclear. The CDR3 spans 15 residues. Germline V gives CDR1 MDHEN, CDR2 SYDVKM. Trimming took off 2 bases at V and 4 bases at J, with 14 bases between the two ends. CDR3 in amino acids: CASSLIGSLGTEAFF. CDR3 DNA sequence: TGTGCCAGCAGTTTAATAGGGAGTCTGGGCACTGAAGCTTTCTTT.

This clonotype appeared many times. V usage is TRBV5-1 and J usage is TRBJ1-1; no reliable D call. From germline, CDR1 is SGHRS and CDR2 YFSETQ. This CDR3 spans 12 amino acids. The ends were cut back, 3 bases at V and 10 bases at J, with 13 bases in the middle. The CDR3 reads CASSSSGLGAFF. CDR3 coding DNA: TGCGCCAGCAGCTCATCTGGCTTAGGAGCTTTCTTT.

With respect to this clonotype: The junction and the germline gene differ at one end; a read error may be behind it. The chain combines TRBV11-1 with TRBJ2-3; D not resolved. Germline assignment: CDR1 SGHAT and CDR2 FQDESV (reference sequence). CDR3 length: 11 amino acids. The CDR3 sequence is CASSVTDAQYF. The CDR3 DNA sequence: TGTGCCAGCAGCGTCACAGATGCGCAGTATTTT.